This T cell receptor (beta chain) came from a study of technical replicates of blood from a handful of donors. Repertoires were generated with immunoSEQ multiplex PCR, while TCRdb's copy carries only in-frame clones and drops some. The data show roughly 97,000 clones, approximately 96% seen once. This clonotype was obtained from a human donor in good health. The sample consisted of T cells isolated from PBMCs.

CDR3 sequence: CASSHRTGGGGYTF. The DNA for the CDR3 is TGCGCCAGCAGCCATCGGACAGGGGGGGGTGGCTACACCTTC. The rearrangement uses TRBV4-1 and TRBJ1-2; 10 nucleotides match TRBD1. This CDR3 has 14 amino acids. The J segment lost 7 bases and the V segment lost 3 bases, leaving 5 bases of the junction unmatched. The germline V gene encodes CDR1 MGHRA and CDR2 YSYEKL.